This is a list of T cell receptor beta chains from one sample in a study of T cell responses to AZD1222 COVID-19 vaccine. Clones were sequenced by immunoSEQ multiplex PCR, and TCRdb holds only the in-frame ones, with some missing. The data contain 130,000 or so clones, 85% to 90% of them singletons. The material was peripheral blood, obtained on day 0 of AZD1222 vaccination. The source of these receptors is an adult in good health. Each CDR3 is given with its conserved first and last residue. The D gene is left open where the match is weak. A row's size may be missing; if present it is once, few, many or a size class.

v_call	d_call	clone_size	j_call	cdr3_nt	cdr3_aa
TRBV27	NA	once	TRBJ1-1	TGTGCCAGCAGTTTTAGCGGGGGCCTAGGCACTGAAGCTTTCTTT	CASSFSGGLGTEAFF
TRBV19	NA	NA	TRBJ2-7	TGTGCCATCCCTATTCTCGCCGAGCAGTACTTC	CAIPILAEQYF
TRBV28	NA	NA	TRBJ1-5	TGTGCCAGCAACCGGGGGCCGTACAATCAGCCCCAGCATTTT	CASNRGPYNQPQHF
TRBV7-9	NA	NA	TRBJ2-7	TGTGCCAGCAGCTCCTCTCTCCAGAGGAACGAGCAGTACTTC	CASSSSLQRNEQYF
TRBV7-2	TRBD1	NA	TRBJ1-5	TGTGCCAGCAGCTTAGCACCGGGACAGGGAAATCAGCCCCAGCATTTT	CASSLAPGQGNQPQHF
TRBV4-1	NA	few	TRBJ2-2	TGCGCCAGCAGCCAAGATCGTCGGCAGGGGGGATACACCGGGGAGCTGTTTTTT	CASSQDRRQGGYTGELFF
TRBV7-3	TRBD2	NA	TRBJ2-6	TGTGCCAGCAGCTTAACGCCTCGAGCGGGAGTCACTGGGGCCAACGTCCTGACTTTC	CASSLTPRAGVTGANVLTF
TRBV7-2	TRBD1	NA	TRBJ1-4	TGTGCCAGCAGTAGACAGGGGGCGGGTGAAAAACTGTTTTTT	CASSRQGAGEKLFF
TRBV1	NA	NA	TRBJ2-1	TGCACCAGCAGCCCAAGGGTATCGGGGGAGCAGGAGCAAGGAGGGGAGCAGTTCTTC	CTSSPRVSGEQEQGGEQFF
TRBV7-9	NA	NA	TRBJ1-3	TGTGCCAGCAGCTTGGGCGGACCGGTGGGCACCATATATTTT	CASSLGGPVGTIYF
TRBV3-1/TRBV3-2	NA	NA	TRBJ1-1	TGTGCCAGCAGCCGCTCACAGGGTAGCACTGAAGCTTTCTTT	CASSRSQGSTEAFF
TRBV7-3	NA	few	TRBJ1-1	TGTGCCAGCAGCCCTCAGCCAGGGCTAGGAACTGAAGCTTTCTTT	CASSPQPGLGTEAFF
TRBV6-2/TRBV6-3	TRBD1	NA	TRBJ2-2	TGTGCCAGCAGTTCCGGACAGGACACCACCGGGGAGCTGTTTTTT	CASSSGQDTTGELFF
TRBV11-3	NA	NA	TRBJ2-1	TGTGCCAGCAGCTTAGCCCCAGGACAAAACAATGAGCAGTTCTTC	CASSLAPGQNNEQFF
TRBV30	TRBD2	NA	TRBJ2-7	TGTGCCTGGAAGGCTAGCGGGAGCCTTTACGAGCAGTACTTC	CAWKASGSLYEQYF
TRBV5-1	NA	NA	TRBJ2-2	TGCGCCAGCAGCTTGGGGGCAGGGGACACCGGGGAGCTGTTTTTT	CASSLGAGDTGELFF
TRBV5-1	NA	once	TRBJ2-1	TGCGCCAGCAGCGCGGCCGGGACACCGGGGAGTGACAATGAGCAGTTCTTC	CASSAAGTPGSDNEQFF
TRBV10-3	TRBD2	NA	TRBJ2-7	TGTGCCATCAGTCCCGGGACTAGTGGCGAGCAGTACTTC	CAISPGTSGEQYF
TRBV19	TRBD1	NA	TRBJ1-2	TGTGCCAGTCACCGGGACAGGGGCCCCCTCTATGGCTACACCTTC	CASHRDRGPLYGYTF
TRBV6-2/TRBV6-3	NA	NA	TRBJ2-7	TGTGCCAGCAGTTACGGGGGCCGGGACGGTGCCTACGAGCAGTACTTC	CASSYGGRDGAYEQYF
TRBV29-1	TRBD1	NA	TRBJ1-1	TGCAGCGCCATGGGGGGACAGGGGGACACTGAAGCTTTCTTT	CSAMGGQGDTEAFF
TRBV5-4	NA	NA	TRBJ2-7	TGTGCCAGCAGCCTGTCGGGTTACGAGCAGTACTTC	CASSLSGYEQYF